This TCR beta chain was sequenced in a study of shared clonotypes between healthy human individuals. Notes on the study in general: At large depth, rarefaction still showed sorted-subset sequencing to be incomplete.

In the naive CD8 group, cells lacked CD45RO and were positively selected for CCR7, so terminally differentiated effector memory CD45RA+ cells were left out. The germline gives CDR1 ENHRY, CDR2 SYGVKD. The CDR3 consists of 16 residues. Trimming took 5 bases from V and 0 from J; bases not matched to a gene: 5. With respect to this clone: The target antigen is unknown.

TCRdb keeps only in-frame clones here, not all; method: immunoSEQ multiplex PCR. Of about 2.1 million clones in the sample, about 93% were seen once. The sample comprised naive CD8+ T cells from PBMCs. The receptor was isolated from a man aged 18-30 years in good health. Some clones in this sample may be carry-over from other donors' samples. The genes are TRBV10-3 and TRBJ2-2; 8 bases agree with TRBD1. CDR3 sequence: CAISLTGVANTGELFF. The CDR3 bases are TGTGCCATCAGTTTGACAGGGGTGGCGAACACCGGGGAGCTGTTTTTT.